The source of this T cell receptor beta chain is a study of shared clonotypes between healthy human individuals. Study-wide context: The plates for each donor numbered three CD4 naive, three CD4 memory, two CD8 naive and one CD8 memory. Findings and limits, study-wide: Donor clonotype sharing was expected to depend on sequencing depth.

On this clone: Antigen unknown.

TCRdb keeps only in-frame clones here, not all; method: immunoSEQ multiplex PCR. The profile shows around 940,000 clones, around 80% of them singletons. The CDR3 is 15 amino acids. Germline V gene sequence: CDR1 SEHNR, CDR2 FQNEAQ (reference sequence). V was clipped by 1 base and J by 4 bases, with 10 bases between them. This receptor was identified in a man aged 18 to 30 in good health. The chain joins TRBV7-9 to TRBJ2-2; D ambiguous. Sequencing was carried out using memory CD4+ T cells sorted from blood. Subset indicated: CD45RA-negative fraction. CDR3 DNA sequence: TGTGCCAGCAGCTTAGATACCACCGGCACCGGGGAGCTGTTTTTT. This gives the protein CASSLDTTGTGELFF. The full variable domain, completed using reference TRBV7-9 and TRBJ2-2, is DTGVSQNPRHKITKRGQNVTFRCDPISEHNRLYWYRQTLGQGPEFLTYFQNEAQLEKSRLLSDRFSAERPKGSFSTLEIQRTEQGDSAMYLCASSLDTTGTGELFFGEGSRLTVL.